Shown below are 8 T cell receptor beta chains from a single sample sequenced in a study of shared clonotypes between healthy human individuals (dated by TCRdb to 2018 to 2021). CD8 naive samples were obtained by positive selection for CCR7 among CD45RO-negative cells, yielding a CD45RA+CCR7+ population from which TemRA cells were excluded. The library was obtained by the immunoSEQ multiplex PCR assay. In its TCRdb copy, this immuneACCESS table keeps in-frame sequences only and misses some clones. Where compared with another copy, unresolved V genes explain less than half of these, and the others have no known cause. The sample data list approximately 740,000 clones, and 80% to 95% of these were observed just once. The ten largest account for around 24% of the sample. The material sequenced was naive CD8+ T cells sorted from blood. The sample's cell subset or site label is to be understood as: CD45RA+CCR7+. These receptor sequences come from a young man in good health.

The chain uses TRBV14 and TRBJ2-5; D uncertain. Germline V gives CDR1 SGHDN, CDR2 FVKESK. The CDR3 sequence is 13 residues long. The ends were cut back, 5 bases at V and 1 base at J, with 8 bases in the middle. The CDR3 DNA reads TGTGCCAGCAGCTCAAGGACCCAAGAGACCCAGTACTTC. It specifies CASSSRTQETQYF.

This sequence joins TRBV7-6 and TRBJ2-1; 13 bases fit TRBD2. Germline V gene lookup returns CDR1 SGHVS and CDR2 FNYEAQ. With 4 bases clipped from V and 8 bases from J, the junction kept 11 bases outside the gene matches. CDR3 length: 17 amino acids. In DNA, the CDR3 is TGTGCCAGCAGCTCCGGACTAGCGGGAGCCCCGTTGGATGAGCAGTTCTTC. The encoded protein is CASSSGLAGAPLDEQFF. Full variable domain (outside the CDR3, taken from reference TRBV7-6 and TRBJ2-1): GAGVSQSPRYKVTKRGQDVALRCDPISGHVSLYWYRQALGQGPEFLTYFNYEAQQDKSGLPNDRFSAERPEGSISTLTIQRTEQRDSAMYRCASSSGLAGAPLDEQFFGPGTRLTVL.

This CDR3 reads CASSRSAESTDTQYF. The CDR3 nucleotides are TGCGCCAGCAGTCGATCCGCGGAAAGCACAGATACGCAGTATTTT. The chain carries TRBV23-1 and TRBJ2-3; D not resolved. TRBV23-1 is an ORF; its function is uncertain. The V end lost 4 bases, the J end lost 0 bases, and 11 bases lay between the germline ends. CDR3 size: 15 residues.

The sample holds a few counts of this clone. The V gene is TRBV6-5, the J gene TRBJ1-2; TRBD1 matches at 8 bases. This CDR3 has 13 amino acids. With 5 bases clipped from V and 4 bases from J, the junction kept 3 bases outside the gene matches. Germline CDR1 MNHEY, CDR2 SVGAGI. The CDR3 loop is CASSQGTGYGYTF. CDR3 DNA sequence: TGTGCCAGCAGTCAAGGGACAGGCTATGGCTACACCTTC.

To note about this clone: The same CDR3 also results from other DNA sequences found in this sample. The rearrangement joins TRBV7-9 to TRBJ1-3; the D is unclear. Germline lookup yields CDR1 SEHNR and CDR2 FQNEAQ (reference sequence). The CDR3 runs to 11 residues. V dropped 5 bases and J dropped 4 bases, with 3 bases sitting between them. This CDR3 reads CASSLGNTIYF. Written as DNA, the CDR3 is TGTGCCAGCAGCCTGGGAAACACCATATATTTT.

The V and J genes are TRBV2 and TRBJ2-5; TRBD2 matches at 7 bases. V trimming: 7 bases; J trimming: 1 base; junction bases outside the gene matches: 12. Germline V lookup: CDR1 SNHLY, CDR2 FYNNEI. CDR3 length: 16 amino acids. Written as DNA, the CDR3 is TGTGCCAGCACCGAGTACTCTAGCGGAGGCCAAGAGACCCAGTACTTC. Its translation: CASTEYSSGGQETQYF.

The chain couples TRBV14 to TRBJ2-5, with 8 bases aligning to TRBD1. V lost 3 bases, J lost 0 bases, and 6 bases stayed unmatched. Germline V lookup: CDR1 SGHDN, CDR2 FVKESK. CDR3 length equals 16 residues. The CDR3 DNA reads as TGTGCCAGCAGCCAGAGGCGGACAGGGTACCAAGAGACCCAGTACTTC. Amino acids: CASSQRRTGYQETQYF. Based on the CDR3 plus reference TRBV14 and TRBJ2-5, the full variable domain is EAGVTQFPSHSVIEKGQTVTLRCDPISGHDNLYWYRRVMGKEIKFLLHFVKESKQDESGMPNNRFLAERTGGTYSTLKVQPAELEDSGVYFCASSQRRTGYQETQYFGPGTRLLVL.

Points on this clone: Its ends do not fully match the called genes, so a read error is possible. CDR3 protein: CASSQVPANYDYTF. CDR3 in DNA: TGTGCCAGCAGCCAAGTACCAGCTAACTATGACTACACCTTC. The chain couples TRBV7-9 to TRBJ1-2, with D unresolved. This CDR3 has 14 amino acids. Per the germline V gene, CDR1 is SEHNR and CDR2 is FQNEAQ (reference sequence).